Sequencing of this T cell receptor (beta chain) was carried out in a study of response to subunit inactivated influenza vaccine. The CDR3 contains 14 residues. The ends were cut back, 6 bases at V and 0 bases at J, with 9 bases in the middle. The sample holds a few counts of this clonotype. Its antigen is unidentified. TCRdb processed the RT-PCR reads anew with MiXCR; each CDR3 protein has one entry. The sample shows hundreds of thousands of distinct CDR3 sequences, 12% of them seen only once. Study-wide results and caveats: That few new T cells are recruited by each seasonal influenza vaccination was the authors' suggestion.

The chain couples TRBV12-3 or TRBV12-4 to TRBJ1-3, with a possible D match to TRBD1 (5 bases). Material: PBMCs from blood, obtained on the day of vaccination. The sequence was obtained from a man aged 50 to 59 who received an inactivated influenza vaccine. This CDR3 is CASRGPSSGNTIYF. The CDR3 DNA follows: TGTGCCAGCAGGGGGCCCAGCTCTGGAAACACCATATATTTT.